This T cell receptor (beta chain) came from a study of blood T cell repertoires in COVID-19. The CDR3 runs 14 residues. CDR1 and CDR2 (germline): LNHNV, YYDKDF (reference sequence). V lost 0 bases and J lost 5, with 5 bases in between. Here immunoSEQ multiplex PCR was the method, and the copy in TCRdb shows in-frame clones only, minus some. Here the sample spans over 200,000 clones, 80% to 90% being singletons. Input material: PBMCs or T cells enriched from blood (not recorded which). This clonotype originated in a man aged 35-49 years who had recovered from COVID-19. The chain has TRBV15 and TRBJ1-6, with unresolved D. As DNA, the CDR3 is TGTGCCACCAGCAGAGAAGAGAATAATTCACCCCTCCACTTT. Translated: CATSREENNSPLHF.